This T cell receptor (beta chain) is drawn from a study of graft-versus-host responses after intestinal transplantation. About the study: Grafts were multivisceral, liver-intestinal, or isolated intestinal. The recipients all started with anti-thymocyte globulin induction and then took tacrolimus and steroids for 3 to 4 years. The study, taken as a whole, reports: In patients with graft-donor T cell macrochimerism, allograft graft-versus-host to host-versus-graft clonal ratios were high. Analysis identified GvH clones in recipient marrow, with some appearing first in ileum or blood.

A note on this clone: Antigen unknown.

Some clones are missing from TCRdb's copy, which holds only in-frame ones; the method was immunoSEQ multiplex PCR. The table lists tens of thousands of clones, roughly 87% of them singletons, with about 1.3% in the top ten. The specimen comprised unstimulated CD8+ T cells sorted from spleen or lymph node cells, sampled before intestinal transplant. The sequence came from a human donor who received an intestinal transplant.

CDR3: CASSFTGVEQYF. CDR3 nucleotides: TGCGCCAGCAGCTTCACAGGTGTCGAGCAGTACTTC. The chain links TRBV5-1 to TRBJ2-7; tentative D call: TRBD1 (5 bases). This CDR3 spans 12 amino acids. Trimming pared 2 bases from V and 6 bases from J, leaving 9 bases between. Germline V gene lookup returns CDR1 SGHRS and CDR2 YFSETQ.